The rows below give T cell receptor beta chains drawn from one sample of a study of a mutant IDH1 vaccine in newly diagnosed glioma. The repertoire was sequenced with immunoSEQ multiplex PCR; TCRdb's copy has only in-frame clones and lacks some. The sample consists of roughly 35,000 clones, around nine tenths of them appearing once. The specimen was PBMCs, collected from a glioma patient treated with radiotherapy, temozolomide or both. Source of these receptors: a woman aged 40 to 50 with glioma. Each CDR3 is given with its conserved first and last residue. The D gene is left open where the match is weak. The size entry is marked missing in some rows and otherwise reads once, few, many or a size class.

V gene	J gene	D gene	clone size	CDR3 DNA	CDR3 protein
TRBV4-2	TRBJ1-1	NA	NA	TGTGCCAGCAGCCAGGGGACCAACACTGAAGCTTTCTTT	CASSQGTNTEAFF
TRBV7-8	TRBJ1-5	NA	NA	TGTGCCAGCAGCTTACCCCGAGACACTAACAATCAGCCCCAGCATTTT	CASSLPRDTNNQPQHF
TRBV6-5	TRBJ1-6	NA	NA	TGTGCCAGCAGTAAAGACTCTTCACCCCTCCACTTT	CASSKDSSPLHF
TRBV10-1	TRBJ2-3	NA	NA	TGCGCCAGCAGTCCTGGCGACGCAGATACGCAGTATTTT	CASSPGDADTQYF
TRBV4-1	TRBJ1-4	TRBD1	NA	TGCGCCAGCAGCCAACCAACCCGGGACAGGGGAGAAAAACTGTTTTTT	CASSQPTRDRGEKLFF
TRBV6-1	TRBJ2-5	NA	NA	TGTGCCAGCAGTGAAGAGGGAGGGGGCGGGTGGGAGACCCAGTACTTC	CASSEEGGGGWETQYF
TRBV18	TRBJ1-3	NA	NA	TGTGCCAGCTCACCACAGGGTTTATTGAGCTCTGGAAACACCATATATTTT	CASSPQGLLSSGNTIYF
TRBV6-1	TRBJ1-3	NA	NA	TGTGCCAGCAGTTCAAGGACGGGAAACACCATATATTTT	CASSSRTGNTIYF
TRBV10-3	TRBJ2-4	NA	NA	TGTGCCATCAGTGAGGGGGGCACCGTTAACATTCAGTACTTC	CAISEGGTVNIQYF
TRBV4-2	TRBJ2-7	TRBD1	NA	TGTGCCAGCAGCCAAGCGACAGGGTCGACCTACGAGCAGTACTTC	CASSQATGSTYEQYF
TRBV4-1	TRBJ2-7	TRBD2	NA	TGCGCCAGCAGCCAGGGGCCGGGGGGGTCGACCTACGAGCAGTACTTC	CASSQGPGGSTYEQYF
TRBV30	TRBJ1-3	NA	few	TGTGCCTGGGCTAGCGGTTTTGGCACCATATATTTT	CAWASGFGTIYF
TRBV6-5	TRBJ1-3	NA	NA	TGTGCCAGCAGTTTTGGGAGAATGGCAGGAAACACCATATATTTT	CASSFGRMAGNTIYF
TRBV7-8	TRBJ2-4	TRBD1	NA	TGTGCCAGCAGCTTAGTTCGGCGGGACAGGGTTTTGGACATTCAGTACTTC	CASSLVRRDRVLDIQYF
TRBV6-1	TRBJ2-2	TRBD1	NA	TGTGCCAGCATTTGGGACAGAAACACCGGGGAGCTGTTTTTT	CASIWDRNTGELFF
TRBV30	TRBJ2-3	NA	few	TGTGCCTGGACCCCGGCAACCGGGGGAGGTACGCAGTATTTT	CAWTPATGGGTQYF
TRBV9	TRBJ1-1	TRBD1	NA	TGTGCCAGCAGTAAACAGGGGGTTAACACTGAAGCTTTCTTT	CASSKQGVNTEAFF
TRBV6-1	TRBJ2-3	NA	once	TGTGCCAGCAGTGCGTACAGAGATACGCAGTATTTT	CASSAYRDTQYF
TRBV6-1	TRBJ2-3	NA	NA	TGTGCCAGCAGTGAACGGACAGAAGTAAGCACAGATACGCAGTATTTT	CASSERTEVSTDTQYF
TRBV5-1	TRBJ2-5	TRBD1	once	TGCGCCAGCAGCCGGACAGGGGACACCCAAGAGACCCAGTACTTC	CASSRTGDTQETQYF
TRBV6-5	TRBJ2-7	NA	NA	TGTGCCAGCACCCCGGATCGAGCTGTCGAGCAGTACTTC	CASTPDRAVEQYF
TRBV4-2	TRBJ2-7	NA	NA	TGTGCCAGCAGCCAAGAGGCCGGGAAGGTCTACGAGCAGTACTTC	CASSQEAGKVYEQYF
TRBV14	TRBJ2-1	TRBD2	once	TGTGCCAGCAGCCAAGTCATCAGGCTAGCGGGAGTAAATGAGCAGTTCTTC	CASSQVIRLAGVNEQFF
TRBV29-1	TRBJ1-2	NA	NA	TGCAGCGTTACGAAGGAAAACTATGGCTACACCTTC	CSVTKENYGYTF
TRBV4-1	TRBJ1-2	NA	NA	TGCGCCAGCAGCCAACATAGGACTCGCGACTATGGCTACACCTTC	CASSQHRTRDYGYTF
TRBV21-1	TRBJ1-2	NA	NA	TGTGCCAGCAGGACAGGGGCAGCGGACTATGGCTACACCTTC	CASRTGAADYGYTF
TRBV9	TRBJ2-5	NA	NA	TGTGCCAGCAGCGTAGCCCAGGGCCTCCAAGAGACCCAGTACTTC	CASSVAQGLQETQYF
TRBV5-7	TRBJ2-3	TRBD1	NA	TGTGCCAGCAGCGAAAACCGGGACAGGCCTTGGGGGTGCACAGATACGCAGTATTTT	CASSENRDRPWGCTDTQYF
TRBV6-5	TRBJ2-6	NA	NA	TGTGCCAGCAGGAGTAGTCCTGGGGCCAACGTCCTGACTTTC	CASRSSPGANVLTF
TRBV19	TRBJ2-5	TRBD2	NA	TGTGCCAGTAGTCCCGGGACTAGCGGGACCGAGACCCAGTACTTC	CASSPGTSGTETQYF
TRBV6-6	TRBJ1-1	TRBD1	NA	TGTGCCAGCAGTTCTGGACAGGGGGCGGGCACTGAAGCTTTCTTT	CASSSGQGAGTEAFF
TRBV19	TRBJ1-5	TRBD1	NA	TGTGCCAGAGAATTCGGGCGGATCAGGACAGGGGGTTCCCAGCCCCAGCATTTT	CAREFGRIRTGGSQPQHF
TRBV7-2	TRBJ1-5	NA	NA	TGTGCCAGCAGCCAAGACGGGTTACCGAATCAGCCCCAGCATTTT	CASSQDGLPNQPQHF
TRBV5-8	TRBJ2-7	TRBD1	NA	TGTGCCAGCAGCCGACAGGGACACGAGCAGTACTTC	CASSRQGHEQYF
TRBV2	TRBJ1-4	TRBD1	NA	TGTGCCAGCAGTTGGACAGGGGGCGATGAAAAACTGTTTTTT	CASSWTGGDEKLFF
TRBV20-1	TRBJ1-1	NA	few	TGCAGTGCTAGCCCTGGACTTGAAGCTTTCTTT	CSASPGLEAFF
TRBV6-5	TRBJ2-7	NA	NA	TGTGCCAGCAGTTACCGGGACGGGACCTACGAGCAGTACTTC	CASSYRDGTYEQYF
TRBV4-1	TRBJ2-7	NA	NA	TGCGCCAGCAGCCAAGTGAGCCTTTACGGCTACGAGCAGTACTTC	CASSQVSLYGYEQYF
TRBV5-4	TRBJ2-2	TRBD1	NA	TGTGCCAGCAGCCCCACAGGGGGCAGTAACACCGGGGAGCTGTTTTTT	CASSPTGGSNTGELFF
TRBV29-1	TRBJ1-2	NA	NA	TGCAGCGTTGAAGGGGGGGGGCTCGGCTACACCTTC	CSVEGGGLGYTF
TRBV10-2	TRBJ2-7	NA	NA	TGCGCCAGCCGCTTACAGGGTTTGTCCTACGAGCAGTACTTC	CASRLQGLSYEQYF
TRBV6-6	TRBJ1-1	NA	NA	TGTGCCAGCAGTGTACCCGGGGCCTTGAACACTGAAGCTTTCTTT	CASSVPGALNTEAFF
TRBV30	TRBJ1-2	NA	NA	TGTGCCTACACGATACAGGGAGCCTATGGCTACACCTTC	CAYTIQGAYGYTF
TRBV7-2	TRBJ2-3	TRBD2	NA	TGTGCCAGCAGCTTAGCGATGGGAACTAGCGGCTCAGATACGCAGTATTTT	CASSLAMGTSGSDTQYF
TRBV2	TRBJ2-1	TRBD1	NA	TGTGCCAGCAGTGGAACAGGGGTAAATGAGCAGTTCTTC	CASSGTGVNEQFF
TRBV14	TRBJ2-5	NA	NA	TGTGCCAGCAGCCAAGCCCGGGGCTTCCAAGAGACCCAGTACTTC	CASSQARGFQETQYF
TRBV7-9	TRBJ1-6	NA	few	TGTGCCAGCAGCCCGACGGCACGGGCCGGTTCACCCCTCCACTTT	CASSPTARAGSPLHF
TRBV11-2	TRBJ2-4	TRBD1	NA	TGTGCCAGCACCCCGACAGGGGCGGACATTCAGTACTTC	CASTPTGADIQYF
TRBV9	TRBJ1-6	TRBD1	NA	TGTGCCAGCAGTCGCGGGACAGGGCCTTTTCACCCGGATAATTCACCCCTCCACTTT	CASSRGTGPFHPDNSPLHF
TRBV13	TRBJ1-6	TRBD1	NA	TGTGCCAGCAGCTTAAACACCGGGACAGCAGTCTCTCCCCTCCACTTT	CASSLNTGTAVSPLHF
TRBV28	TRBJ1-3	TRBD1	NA	TGTGCCAGCAGCGGGACAGTTGGAAACACCATATATTTT	CASSGTVGNTIYF
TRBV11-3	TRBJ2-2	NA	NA	TGTGCCAGCAGCTCCGTCCAGGGATCCCTAGCCGGGGAGCTGTTTTTT	CASSSVQGSLAGELFF
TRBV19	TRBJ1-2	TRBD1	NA	TGTGCCACCTCGGACAGGGGGAGCTATGGCTACACCTTC	CATSDRGSYGYTF
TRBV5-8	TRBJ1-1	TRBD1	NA	TGTGCCAGCAGCTCCTGGACAGGGAAGAGGACTGAAGCTTTCTTT	CASSSWTGKRTEAFF
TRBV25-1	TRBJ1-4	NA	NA	TGTGCCAGCAGTCCAGGGGAAACTAATGAAAAACTGTTTTTT	CASSPGETNEKLFF
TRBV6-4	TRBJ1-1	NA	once	TGTGCCAGCAGTGTGGGCCCTCGGACTGAAGCTTTCTTT	CASSVGPRTEAFF
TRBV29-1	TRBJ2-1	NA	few	TGCAGCGGATTAGCGTATAGCTCCTACAATGAGCAGTTCTTC	CSGLAYSSYNEQFF
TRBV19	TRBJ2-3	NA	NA	TGTGCCAGTATGTTTAGAGGTACAGATACGCAGTATTTT	CASMFRGTDTQYF
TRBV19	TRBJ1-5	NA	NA	TGTGCCAGTAGTAAAAGGGACAGCAATCAGCCCCAGCATTTT	CASSKRDSNQPQHF
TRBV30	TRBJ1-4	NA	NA	TGTGCCTGGAGTTTAGGCGCTAATAATGAAAAACTGTTTTTT	CAWSLGANNEKLFF